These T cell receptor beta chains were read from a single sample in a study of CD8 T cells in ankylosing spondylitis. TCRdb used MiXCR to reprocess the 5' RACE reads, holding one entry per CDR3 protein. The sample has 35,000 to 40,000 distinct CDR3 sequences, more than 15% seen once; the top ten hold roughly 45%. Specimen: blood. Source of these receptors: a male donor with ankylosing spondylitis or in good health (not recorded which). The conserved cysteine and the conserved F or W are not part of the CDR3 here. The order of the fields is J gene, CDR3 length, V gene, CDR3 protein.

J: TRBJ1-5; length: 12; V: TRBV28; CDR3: ASTIGGASQPQH
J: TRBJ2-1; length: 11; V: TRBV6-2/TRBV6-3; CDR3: ASSSYRDNEQF
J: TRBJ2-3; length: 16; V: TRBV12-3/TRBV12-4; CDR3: ASRSGTSGRAVADTQY
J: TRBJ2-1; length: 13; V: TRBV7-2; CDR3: ASSGGLAGGKEQF
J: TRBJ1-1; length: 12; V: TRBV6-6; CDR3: ASSYRIGNTEAF
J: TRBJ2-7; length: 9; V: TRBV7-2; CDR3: ASSRASEQY
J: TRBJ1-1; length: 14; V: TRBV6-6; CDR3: ASSYPTGGAGTEAF
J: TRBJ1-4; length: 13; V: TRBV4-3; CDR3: ASSHDKGQGEKLF
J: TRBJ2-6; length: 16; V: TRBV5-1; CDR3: ASSPGQVFGAGANVLT
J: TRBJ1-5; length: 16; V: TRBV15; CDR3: ATSRDYGRPGRDQPQH
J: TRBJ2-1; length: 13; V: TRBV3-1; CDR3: ASSQDRVRGNEQF
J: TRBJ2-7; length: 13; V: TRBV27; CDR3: ASSPSGTRTNEQY
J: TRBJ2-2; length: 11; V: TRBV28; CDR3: ASSRGWAGELF
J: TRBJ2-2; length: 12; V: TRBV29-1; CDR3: SGGTSGRVGELF
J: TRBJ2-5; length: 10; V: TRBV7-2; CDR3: ASSLVEETQY
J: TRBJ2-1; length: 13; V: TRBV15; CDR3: ATSRTVGVYNEQF
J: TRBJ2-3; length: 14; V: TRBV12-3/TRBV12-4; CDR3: ASSFYSGGSTDTQY
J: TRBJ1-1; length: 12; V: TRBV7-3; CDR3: ASSLEAGNTEAF
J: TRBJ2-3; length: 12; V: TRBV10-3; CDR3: AISGRTTTDTQY
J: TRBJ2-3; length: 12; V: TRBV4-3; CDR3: ASSQVGVTSTQY
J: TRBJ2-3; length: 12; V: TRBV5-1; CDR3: ASSWTGQEDTQY
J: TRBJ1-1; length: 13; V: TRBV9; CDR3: ASSLQGDENTEAF
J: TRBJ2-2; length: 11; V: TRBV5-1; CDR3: ASSLGRAGELF
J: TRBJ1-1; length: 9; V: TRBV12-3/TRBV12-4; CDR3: ASSFTIEAF
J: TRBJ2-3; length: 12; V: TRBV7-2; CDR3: ASSLATSTDTQY
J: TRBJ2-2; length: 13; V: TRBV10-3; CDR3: AISDVDYSPGELF
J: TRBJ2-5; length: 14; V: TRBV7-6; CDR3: ASSPIRMGSQETQY
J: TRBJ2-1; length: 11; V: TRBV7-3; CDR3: ASSSQQGVEQF
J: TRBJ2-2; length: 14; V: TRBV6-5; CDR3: ASSYFKVRDTGELF
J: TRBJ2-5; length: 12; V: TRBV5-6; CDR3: ASSLLLTGETQY
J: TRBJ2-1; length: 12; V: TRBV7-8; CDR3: ASSFFEGLNEQF
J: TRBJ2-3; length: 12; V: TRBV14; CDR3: ASSQGGLTDTQY
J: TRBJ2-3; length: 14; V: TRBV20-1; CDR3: SAYGSGSLRADTQY
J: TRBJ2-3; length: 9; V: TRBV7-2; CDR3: ASSFLDTQY
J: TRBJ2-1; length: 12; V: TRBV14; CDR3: ASSLLGGFDEQF
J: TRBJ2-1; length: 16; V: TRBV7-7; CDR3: ASSLERQASGQTNEQF
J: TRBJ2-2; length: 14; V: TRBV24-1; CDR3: ATSEPTSGGTGELF
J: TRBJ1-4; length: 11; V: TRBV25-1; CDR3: ASSDGGAAPTD
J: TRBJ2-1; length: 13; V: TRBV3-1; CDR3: ASSPEGASYNEQF
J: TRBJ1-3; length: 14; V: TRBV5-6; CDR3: ASSSDRIDSGNTIY
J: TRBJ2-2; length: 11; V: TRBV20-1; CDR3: SARPAATGELF